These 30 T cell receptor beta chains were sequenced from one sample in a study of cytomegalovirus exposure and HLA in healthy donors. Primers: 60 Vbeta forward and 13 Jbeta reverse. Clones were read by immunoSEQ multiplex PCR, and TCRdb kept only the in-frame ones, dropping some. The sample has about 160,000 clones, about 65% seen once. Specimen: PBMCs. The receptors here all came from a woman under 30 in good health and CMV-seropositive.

The CDR3 is CASSVRTGDNQPQHF. In DNA, the CDR3 is TGTGCCAGCAGCGTACGGACAGGCGATAATCAGCCCCAGCATTTT. V gene TRBV4-2 combines with J gene TRBJ1-5, with 7 bases matching TRBD1. V lost 5 bases, J lost 4 bases, and 8 bases stayed unmatched. Germline values: CDR1 LGHNA, CDR2 YNFKEQ. The CDR3 contains 15 residues.

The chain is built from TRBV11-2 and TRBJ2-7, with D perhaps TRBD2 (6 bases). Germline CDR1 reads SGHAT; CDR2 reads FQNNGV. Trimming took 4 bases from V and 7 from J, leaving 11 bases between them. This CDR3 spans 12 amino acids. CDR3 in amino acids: CASSSSGREQYF. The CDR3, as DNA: TGTGCCAGCAGCTCCTCAGGGAGGGAGCAGTACTTC.

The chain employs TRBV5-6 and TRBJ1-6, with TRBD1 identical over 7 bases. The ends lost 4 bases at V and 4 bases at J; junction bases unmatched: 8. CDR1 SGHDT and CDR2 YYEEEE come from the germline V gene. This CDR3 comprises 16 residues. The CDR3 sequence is CASSEQGTAYNSPLHF. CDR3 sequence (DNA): TGTGCCAGCAGCGAACAGGGGACCGCATATAATTCACCCCTCCACTTT.

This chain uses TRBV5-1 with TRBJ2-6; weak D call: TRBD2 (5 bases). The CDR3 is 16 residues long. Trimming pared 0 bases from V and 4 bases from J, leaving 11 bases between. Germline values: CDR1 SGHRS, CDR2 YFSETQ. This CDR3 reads CASSLGGLFGANVLTF. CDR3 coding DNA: TGCGCCAGCAGCTTGGGAGGGCTGTTCGGGGCCAACGTCCTGACTTTC. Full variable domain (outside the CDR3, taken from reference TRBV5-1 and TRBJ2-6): KAGVTQTPRYLIKTRGQQVTLSCSPISGHRSVSWYQQTPGQGLQFLFEYFSETQRNKGNFPGRFSGRQFSNSRSEMNVSTLELGDSALYLCASSLGGLFGANVLTFGAGSRLTVL.

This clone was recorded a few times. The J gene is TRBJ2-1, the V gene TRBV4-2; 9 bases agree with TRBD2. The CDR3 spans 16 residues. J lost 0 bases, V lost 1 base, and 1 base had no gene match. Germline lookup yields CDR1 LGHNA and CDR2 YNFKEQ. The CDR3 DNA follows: TGTGCCAGCAGCCAAGGGGGACTAGCCTCCTACAATGAGCAGTTCTTC. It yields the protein CASSQGGLASYNEQFF.

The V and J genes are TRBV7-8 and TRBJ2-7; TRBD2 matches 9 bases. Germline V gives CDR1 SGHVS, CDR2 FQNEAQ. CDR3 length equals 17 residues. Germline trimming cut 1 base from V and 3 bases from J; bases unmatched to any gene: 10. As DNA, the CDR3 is TGTGCCAGCAGCTTAGTCTCTTGGACTAGCGCGAACTACGAGCAGTACTTC. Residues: CASSLVSWTSANYEQYF. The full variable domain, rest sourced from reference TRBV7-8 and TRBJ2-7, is GAGVSQSPRYKVAKRGQDVALRCDPISGHVSLFWYQQALGQGPEFLTYFQNEAQLDKSGLPSDRFFAERPEGSVSTLKIQRTQQEDSAVYLCASSLVSWTSANYEQYFGPGTRLTVT.

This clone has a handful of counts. The CDR3 reads CASSLGTGLGETQYF. In DNA, the CDR3 is TGTGCCAGCAGCTTGGGTACAGGGCTGGGGGAGACCCAGTACTTC. V gene TRBV5-8 combines with J gene TRBJ2-5; possible D gene TRBD1, 6 bases. Between the trimmed V and J ends, which lost 0 bases and 5 bases, there was a span of 14 bases. Looked up from germline, CDR1 is SGHTS and CDR2 is YDEGEE. CDR3 length equals 15 residues.

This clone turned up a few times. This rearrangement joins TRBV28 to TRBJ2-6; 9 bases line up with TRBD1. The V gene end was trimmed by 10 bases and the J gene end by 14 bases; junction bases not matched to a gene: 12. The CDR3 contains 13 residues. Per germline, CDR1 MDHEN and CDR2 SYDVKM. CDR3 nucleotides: TGTGCCACCAATCTTGACAGGGGGAATCTCCTGACTTTC. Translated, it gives CATNLDRGNLLTF.

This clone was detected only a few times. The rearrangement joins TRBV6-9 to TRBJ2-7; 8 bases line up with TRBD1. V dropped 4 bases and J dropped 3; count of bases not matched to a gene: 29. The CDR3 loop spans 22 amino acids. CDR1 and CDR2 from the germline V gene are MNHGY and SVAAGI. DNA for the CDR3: TGTGCCAGCAGTTGTTTTCGAGGTCGGTCGGAAATAAAGGGACAGGCATACTACGAGCAGTACTTC. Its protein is CASSCFRGRSEIKGQAYYEQYF.

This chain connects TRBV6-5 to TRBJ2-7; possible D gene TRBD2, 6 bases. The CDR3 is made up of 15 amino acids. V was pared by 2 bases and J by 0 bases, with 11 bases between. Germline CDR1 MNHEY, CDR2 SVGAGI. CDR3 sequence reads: CASSYGGASSYEQYF. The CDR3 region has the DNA TGTGCCAGCAGTTACGGCGGGGCCAGCTCCTACGAGCAGTACTTC.

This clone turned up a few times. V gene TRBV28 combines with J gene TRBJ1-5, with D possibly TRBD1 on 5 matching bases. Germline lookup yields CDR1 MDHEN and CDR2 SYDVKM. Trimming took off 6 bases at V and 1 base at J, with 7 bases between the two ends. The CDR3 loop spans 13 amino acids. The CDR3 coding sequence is TGTGCCAGCAGGGAGGGGAGCAATCAGCCCCAGCATTTT. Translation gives CASREGSNQPQHF.

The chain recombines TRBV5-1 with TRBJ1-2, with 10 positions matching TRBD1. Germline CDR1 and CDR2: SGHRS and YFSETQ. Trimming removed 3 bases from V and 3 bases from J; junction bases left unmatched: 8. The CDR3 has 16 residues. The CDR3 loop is CASSSGTGVVDYGYTF. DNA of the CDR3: TGCGCCAGCAGCTCCGGGACAGGGGTCGTGGACTATGGCTACACCTTC. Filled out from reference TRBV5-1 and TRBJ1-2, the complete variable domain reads KAGVTQTPRYLIKTRGQQVTLSCSPISGHRSVSWYQQTPGQGLQFLFEYFSETQRNKGNFPGRFSGRQFSNSRSEMNVSTLELGDSALYLCASSSGTGVVDYGYTFGSGTRLTVV.

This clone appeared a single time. The CDR3 DNA sequence: TGTGCCAGCCTAAGAGGGTACACAGATACGCAGTATTTT. It encodes CASLRGYTDTQYF. J is TRBJ2-3 and V is TRBV7-9; D might be TRBD2 (5 bases). V gave up 8 bases and J gave up 2 bases, with 11 bases separating them. There are 13 residues in the CDR3. Germline V gene data show CDR1 as SEHNR and CDR2 as FQNEAQ (reference sequence).

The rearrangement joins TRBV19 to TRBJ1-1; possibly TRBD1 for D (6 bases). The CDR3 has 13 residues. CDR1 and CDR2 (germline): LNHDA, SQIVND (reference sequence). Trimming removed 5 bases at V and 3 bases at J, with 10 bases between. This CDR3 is CASSSTGYTEAFF. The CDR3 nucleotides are TGTGCCAGTAGTTCGACAGGTTACACTGAAGCTTTCTTT. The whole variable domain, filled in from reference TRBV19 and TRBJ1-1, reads DGGITQSPKYLFRKEGQNVTLSCEQNLNHDAMYWYRQDPGQGLRLIYYSQIVNDFQKGDIAEGYSVSREKKESFPLTVTSAQKNPTAFYLCASSSTGYTEAFFGQGTRLTVV.

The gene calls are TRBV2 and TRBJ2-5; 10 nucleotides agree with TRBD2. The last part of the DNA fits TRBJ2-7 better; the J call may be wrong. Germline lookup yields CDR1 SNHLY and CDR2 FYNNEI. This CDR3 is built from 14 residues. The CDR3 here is CASRGLAVPYEQYF. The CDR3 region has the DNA TGTGCCAGCCGCGGACTAGCGGTGCCCTACGAGCAGTACTTC.

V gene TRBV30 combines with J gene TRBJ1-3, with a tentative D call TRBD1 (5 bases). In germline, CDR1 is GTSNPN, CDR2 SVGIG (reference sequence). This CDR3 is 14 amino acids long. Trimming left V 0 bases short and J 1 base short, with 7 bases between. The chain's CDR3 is CAWSVGASGNTIYF. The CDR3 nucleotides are TGTGCCTGGAGTGTTGGGGCGTCTGGAAACACCATATATTTT.

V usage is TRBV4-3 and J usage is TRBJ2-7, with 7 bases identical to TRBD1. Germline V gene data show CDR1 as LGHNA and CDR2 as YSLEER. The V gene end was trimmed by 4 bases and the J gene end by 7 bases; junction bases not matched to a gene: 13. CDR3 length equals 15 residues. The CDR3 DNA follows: TGCGCCAGCAGCCTAGGGTTGGGACAGATTCGAGAGCAGTACTTC. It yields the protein CASSLGLGQIREQYF.

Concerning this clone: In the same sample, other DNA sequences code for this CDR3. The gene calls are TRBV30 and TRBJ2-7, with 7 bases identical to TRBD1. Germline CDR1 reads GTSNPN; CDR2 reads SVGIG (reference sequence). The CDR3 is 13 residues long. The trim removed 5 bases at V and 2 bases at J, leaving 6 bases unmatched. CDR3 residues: CAWRQGATYEQYF. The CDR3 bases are TGTGCCTGGCGACAGGGTGCGACCTACGAGCAGTACTTC.

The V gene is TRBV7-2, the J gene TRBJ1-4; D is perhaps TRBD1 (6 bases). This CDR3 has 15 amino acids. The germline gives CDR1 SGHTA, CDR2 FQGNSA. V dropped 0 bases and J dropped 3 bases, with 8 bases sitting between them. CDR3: CASSLAGGPNEKLFF. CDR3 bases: TGTGCCAGCAGCTTAGCCGGGGGGCCTAATGAAAAACTGTTTTTT.

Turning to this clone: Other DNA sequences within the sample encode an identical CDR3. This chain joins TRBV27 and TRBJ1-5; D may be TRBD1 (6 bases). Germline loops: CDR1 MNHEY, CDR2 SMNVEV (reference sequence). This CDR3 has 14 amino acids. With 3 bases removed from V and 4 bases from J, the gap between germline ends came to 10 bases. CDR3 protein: CASSLSRGNQPQHF. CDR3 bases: TGTGCCAGCAGTTTGAGCAGGGGAAATCAGCCCCAGCATTTT.

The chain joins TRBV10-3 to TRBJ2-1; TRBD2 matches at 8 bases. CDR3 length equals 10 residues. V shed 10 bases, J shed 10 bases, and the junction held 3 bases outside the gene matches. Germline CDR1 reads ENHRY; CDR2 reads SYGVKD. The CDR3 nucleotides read TGTGCCACCGGGAGGGCGGAGCAGTTCTTC. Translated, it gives CATGRAEQFF.

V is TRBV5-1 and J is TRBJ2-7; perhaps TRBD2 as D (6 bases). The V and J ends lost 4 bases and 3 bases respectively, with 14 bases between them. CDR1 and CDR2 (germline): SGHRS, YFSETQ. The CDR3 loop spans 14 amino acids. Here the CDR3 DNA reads TGCGCCAGCAGCCTGGAGGGGTTCCTCTACGAGCAGTACTTC. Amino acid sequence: CASSLEGFLYEQYF.

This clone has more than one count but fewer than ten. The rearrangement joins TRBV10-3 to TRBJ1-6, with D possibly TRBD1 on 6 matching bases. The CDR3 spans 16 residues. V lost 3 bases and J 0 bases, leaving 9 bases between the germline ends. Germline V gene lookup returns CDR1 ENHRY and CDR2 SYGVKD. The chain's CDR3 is CAISEGGGSYNSPLHF. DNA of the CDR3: TGTGCCATCAGTGAAGGGGGTGGCTCCTATAATTCACCCCTCCACTTT.

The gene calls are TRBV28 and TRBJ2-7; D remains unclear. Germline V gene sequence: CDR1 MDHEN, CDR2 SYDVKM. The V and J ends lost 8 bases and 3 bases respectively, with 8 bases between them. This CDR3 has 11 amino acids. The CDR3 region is CASGRSYEQYF. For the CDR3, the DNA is TGTGCCAGCGGCCGGAGCTACGAGCAGTACTTC.

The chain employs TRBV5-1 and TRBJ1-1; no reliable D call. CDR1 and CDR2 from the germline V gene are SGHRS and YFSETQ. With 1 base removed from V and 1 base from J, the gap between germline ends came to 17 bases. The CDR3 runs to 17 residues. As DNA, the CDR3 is TGCGCCAGCAGCTTGAACAGCAACTCCCCCGAGAACACTGAAGCTTTCTTT. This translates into CASSLNSNSPENTEAFF.

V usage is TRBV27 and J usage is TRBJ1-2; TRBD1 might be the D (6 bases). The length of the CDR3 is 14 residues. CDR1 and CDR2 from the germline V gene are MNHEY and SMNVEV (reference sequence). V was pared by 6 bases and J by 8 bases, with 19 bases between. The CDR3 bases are TGTGCCAGCAGACCACGGACAGATCTGCAGGGCTACACCTTC. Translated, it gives CASRPRTDLQGYTF.

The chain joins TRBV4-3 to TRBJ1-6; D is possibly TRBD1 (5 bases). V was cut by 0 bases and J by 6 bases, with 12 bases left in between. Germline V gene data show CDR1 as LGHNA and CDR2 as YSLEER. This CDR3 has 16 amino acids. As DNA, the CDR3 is TGCGCCAGCAGCCAAGATACAGCAGGGTTTAATTCACCCCTCCACTTT. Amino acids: CASSQDTAGFNSPLHF.

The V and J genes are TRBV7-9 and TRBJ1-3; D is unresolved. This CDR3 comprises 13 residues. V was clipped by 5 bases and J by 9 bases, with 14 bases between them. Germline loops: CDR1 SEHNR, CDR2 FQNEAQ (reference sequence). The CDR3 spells CASSPISGSTIYF. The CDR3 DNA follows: TGTGCCAGCAGCCCTATTTCGGGATCCACCATATATTTT.

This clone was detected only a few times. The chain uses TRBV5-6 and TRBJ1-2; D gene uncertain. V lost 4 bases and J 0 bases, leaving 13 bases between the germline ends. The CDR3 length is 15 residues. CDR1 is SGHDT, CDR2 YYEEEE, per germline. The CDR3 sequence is CASSQVQVANYGYTF. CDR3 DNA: TGTGCCAGCAGCCAAGTACAAGTTGCTAACTATGGCTACACCTTC. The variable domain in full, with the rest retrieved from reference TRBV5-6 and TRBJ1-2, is DAGVTQSPTHLIKTRGQQVTLRCSPKSGHDTVSWYQQALGQGPQFIFQYYEEEERQRGNFPDRFSGHQFPNYSSELNVNALLLGDSALYLCASSQVQVANYGYTFGSGTRLTVV.

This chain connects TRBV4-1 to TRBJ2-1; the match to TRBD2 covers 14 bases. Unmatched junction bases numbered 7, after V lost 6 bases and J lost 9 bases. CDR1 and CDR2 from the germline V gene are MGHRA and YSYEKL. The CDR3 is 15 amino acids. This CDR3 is CASRVTSGGAGEQFF. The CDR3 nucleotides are TGCGCCAGCAGGGTGACTAGCGGGGGGGCCGGTGAGCAGTTCTTC.